Included here is one T cell receptor (beta chain) sequence, with context. This receptor's antigen is unknown. No much larger clone exists at a distance of one base, and base qualities are not known. The sample's time point label is to be understood as: about 28 days (+/-7) after the second vaccine dose. Because spike-specific TCR depth and breadth did not differ between the two schedules, AZD1222 recipients who got a second dose at roughly 4 weeks were pooled with those who got a second dose at roughly 12 weeks. Vaccinee samples came from UK trials COV001 and COV002, including a single-blind randomized controlled phase 2/3 trial of AZD1222 (ChAdOx1 nCoV-19) in healthy adults. For TCRbeta chain sequencing, PBMC samples from trial participants were taken at day 0 and at day 28 after the second dose. The CDR3 regions of human TCRbeta chains were analyzed by immunosequencing. In the paper's pipeline: TCRs in the repertoires were compared against a reference library of SARS-CoV-2-specific TCRs that had been generated with the MIRA antigen-specificity platform. Breadth meant the fraction of unique TCRs that were SARS-CoV-2-associated, whereas depth meant the fraction of total T cells that were SARS-CoV-2-associated. Each spike-specific TCR was assigned to its reactive spike region and to a CD4 or CD8 class using the MIRA data. Log10-transformed breadth and depth values were compared by one-way ANOVA with Sidak's multiple comparisons tests. The table comes from immuneACCESS by way of TCRdb, which keeps in-frame sequences with V and J called. Part of the clones is missing from these tables; in studies checked, under half for an unresolved V gene and the rest for unknown reasons. Clonal size and the V and J genes are those of that table, whereas D and trimming came from the DNA. The sample table contains around 120,000 clones; only one count was recorded for about 93% of them. The ten largest account for 5% of the sample.

The sample is drawn from a study of T cell responses to AZD1222 COVID-19 vaccine (dated by TCRdb to about 2021). Background on the whole study: A total of 230 to 250 trial participants underwent TCR sequencing, of whom 200 to 220 received two doses of AZD1222 and around 25 received two doses of the MenACWY control vaccine. Enrollment into the trials was organized by age into subgroups of 18-55, 56-69 and 70-plus years, and those subgroups contained roughly 160, 29 and 62 TCR-sequenced participants, respectively.

V drops 1 base and J drops 6 bases, leaving 7 bases in between. Measured from the cysteine to the phenylalanine, the CDR3 is 13 residues long. Of the read, only the CDR3 DNA is kept; its 39 bases are in frame from base 1. CDR1 and CDR2, per the germline V gene (reference sequence), are MNHEY and SMNVEV. Summary of the overall study and its limitations: Conclusions about previously exposed vaccinees are limited because only six or seven AZD1222 recipients were SARS-CoV-2 seropositive at baseline. Because no day 14 peak-response samples were available, repertoires were characterized only after the peak T cell response. Participants were mostly white British, with more females than males. The authors suggested clonal diversity may have been underestimated. The vaccine-associated CD4 TCRs covered the entire spike protein, and the dominant responses fell in regions 160-218 and 743-854. The 56-69-year group was small, and its depth increase did not reach significance, likely because of low power. Nearly half of unique spike-specific TCRs reportedly recognized epitopes outside regions mutated in the B.1.351 and B.1.1.7 variants. After two AZD1222 doses, spike-specific TCR breadth and depth were significantly higher than at day 0 and than in MenACWY recipients.

The specimen comprised peripheral blood, sampled 28 days after the second AZD1222 dose. This TCR was sampled from an adult who received the AZD1222 COVID-19 vaccine. The sequence links TRBV27 to TRBJ1-5, with the D gene not clear enough to name. At the DNA level, the sequence is TGTGCCAGCAGTTTATTGGGGAGTCAGCCCCAGCATTTT. Its amino acids are CASSLLGSQPQHF.